Listed here is a single TCR beta chain. Its antigen is undetermined. This record belongs to a study of T cell repertoires in cytomegalovirus infection. Looking at the study overall: As its CMV epitopes, the study selected recently identified HLA-C-restricted and well-studied HLA-B-restricted targets.

TCRdb recomputed calls from the reads with MiXCR, one row per CDR3 protein. The sample records about 770,000 distinct CDR3 sequences, almost 30% being singletons. The material sequenced was cultured CD8+ T cells from PBMCs, taken from culture after CMV antigen stimulation. The receptor's source is a human donor in good health (CMV status not recorded). Some clones in this sample may be carry-over from other donors' samples.

The CDR3 here is CSARGYFLYQETQYF. CDR3 in DNA: TGCAGTGCTAGGGGGTATTTTCTGTACCAAGAGACCCAGTACTTC. J is TRBJ2-5 and V is TRBV20-1; D remains unclear. The CDR3 runs to 15 residues. The germline V gene has CDR1 DFQATT and CDR2 SNEGSKA (reference sequence). V lost 3 bases to trimming and J lost 0 bases, with 14 bases between them.